These T cell receptor beta chains were read from a single sample in a study of STAT5B mutations in CD4+ large granular lymphocyte leukemia. Some clones are missing from TCRdb's copy, which holds only in-frame ones; the method was immunoSEQ multiplex PCR. This sample has about 32,000 clones; about 70% occur once, and the top ten carry roughly 2%. The material sequenced was CD4+ T cells from blood buffy coats. The receptor set was obtained from a human donor in good health. The CDR3 runs from the conserved cysteine through the conserved F or W. D genes are given only for firm matches. Clone size appears in some rows only: once, few, many, or a class for an expanded clone.

>once|TRBD1|TRBV7-2|TRBJ1-5
TGTGCCAGCAGCTTGTACAGGGGTGATAATCAGCCCCAGCATTTT
CASSLYRGDNQPQHF
>few|.|TRBV5-1|TRBJ2-3
TGCGCCAGCAGCTTACGGCAGACGTACACAGATACGCAGTATTTT
CASSLRQTYTDTQYF
>.|.|TRBV7-7|TRBJ2-3
TGTGCTAGCAGCTTAGGGATGGAACGAGGCACAGATACGCAGTATTTT
CASSLGMERGTDTQYF
>few|.|TRBV7-9|TRBJ1-1
TGTGCCAGCAGCGAAGCTTTCTTT
CASSEAFF
>once|.|TRBV2|TRBJ1-1
TGTGCCAGCAGTGAATCAGGGAACACTGAAGCTTTCTTT
CASSESGNTEAFF
>.|.|TRBV5-4|TRBJ1-1
TGTGCCAGCAGCTTAGAGCAGGGAGGGACTGAAGCTTTCTTT
CASSLEQGGTEAFF
>.|TRBD2|TRBV2|TRBJ2-3
TGTGCCAGCAGGCTACTAGCGGGGGGCGCAGATACGCAGTATTTT
CASRLLAGGADTQYF
>.|TRBD1|TRBV5-6|TRBJ2-1
TGTGCCAGCAGCTTGTTTATGAGACAGGGACCCTCCAATGAGCAGTTCTTC
CASSLFMRQGPSNEQFF
>.|.|TRBV6-1|TRBJ2-1
TGTGCCAGCAGTGAATTTTCGGGACTTCCGGAAAATGAGCAGTTCTTC
CASSEFSGLPENEQFF
>.|TRBD2|TRBV6-1|TRBJ2-2
TGTGCCAGCACGGCTAGCGGGGGGACCGGGGAGCTGTTTTTT
CASTASGGTGELFF
>.|TRBD1|TRBV4-3|TRBJ2-7
TGCGCCAGCAGCCCTCCTACTGACAGGGTTGGAGAGCAGTACTTC
CASSPPTDRVGEQYF
>.|TRBD1|TRBV6-5|TRBJ2-1
TGTGCCAGCAGACGACAGGGAAGTCGATTAAATGAGCAGTTCTTC
CASRRQGSRLNEQFF
>.|.|TRBV5-4|TRBJ2-3
TGTGCCAGCAGCTTGGAGGACAGCGTCACAGATACGCAGTATTTT
CASSLEDSVTDTQYF
>.|TRBD2|TRBV4-2|TRBJ2-1
TGTGCCAGCAGCCTATACGTTACTAGCGGGGGGGACAACAATGAGCAGTTCTTC
CASSLYVTSGGDNNEQFF
>.|.|TRBV6-5|TRBJ2-6
TGTGCCAGTTCGACAGAGACTGGGGCCAACGTCCTGACTTTC
CASSTETGANVLTF
>.|TRBD2|TRBV4-1|TRBJ2-1
TGCGCCAGCAGCCACTCGAAAAGCGGGGGGGCAAACTACAATGAGCAGTTCTTC
CASSHSKSGGANYNEQFF
>.|.|TRBV28|TRBJ2-4
TGTGCCAGCAGTTTATCAGGCAGGGTGGCCAAAAACATTCAGTACTTC
CASSLSGRVAKNIQYF
>once|.|TRBV7-2|TRBJ2-1
TGTGCCAGCAGCAACCAAGCGAGCTCCTACAATGAGCAGTTCTTC
CASSNQASSYNEQFF
>.|TRBD1|TRBV5-6|TRBJ2-7
TGTGCCAGCAGCTTGAAGGACAGGTCCCCCTACGAGCAGTACTTC
CASSLKDRSPYEQYF
>.|.|TRBV6-5|TRBJ1-1
TGTGCCAGCAGTTATAACGGAGGTGGCACTGAAGCTTTCTTT
CASSYNGGGTEAFF
>once|TRBD2|TRBV9|TRBJ2-3
TGTGCCAGCAGCGTGGAGCGGGGGGGAGGAGATACGCAGTATTTT
CASSVERGGGDTQYF
>.|.|TRBV5-6|TRBJ1-2
TGTGCCAGCAGCTTGGCCAGGCCGAGAACTGACTATGGCTACACCTTC
CASSLARPRTDYGYTF
>.|.|TRBV6-5|TRBJ2-2
TGTGCCAGCAGCTACAGGGACGGGGAGCTGTTTTTT
CASSYRDGELFF
>.|TRBD1|TRBV4-1|TRBJ2-3
TGCGCCAGCAGCCATTCCGAGACAGGGGTAAGGACAGATACGCAGTATTTT
CASSHSETGVRTDTQYF
>once|TRBD1|TRBV5-6|TRBJ1-1
TGTGCCAGCAGCTTGGGTGACAGGGGGGGAGCTTTCTTT
CASSLGDRGGAFF
>few|.|TRBV10-3|TRBJ1-3
TGTGCCATCAGTGAAACTGACCAATACTCTGGAAACACCATATATTTT
CAISETDQYSGNTIYF
>.|.|TRBV6-5|TRBJ1-2
TGTGCCAGCAGTTACAAGACGTTGAGGGGTGGCGGCTACACCTTC
CASSYKTLRGGGYTF
>.|.|TRBV10-2|TRBJ1-1
TGCGCCAGCAGTGAATCCAGATCACGATTAGGAGCTTTCTTT
CASSESRSRLGAFF
>.|TRBD2|TRBV5-4|TRBJ2-7
TGTGCCAGCAGCTTGGGAAGGCGGGGGGCCTACGAGCAGTACTTC
CASSLGRRGAYEQYF
>.|TRBD1|TRBV5-4|TRBJ1-2
TGTGCCAGCAGCTTGGGACAGGGCGCTAACTATGGCTACACCTTC
CASSLGQGANYGYTF
>.|TRBD2|TRBV25-1|TRBJ2-7
TGTGCCAGCAGTGACTCCGGACAAGCGGGGTACGAGCAGTACTTC
CASSDSGQAGYEQYF
>few|.|TRBV10-2|TRBJ2-7
TGCGCCAGCAGTACGGTAGCTTACGAGCAGTACTTC
CASSTVAYEQYF
>.|.|TRBV5-4|TRBJ1-2
TGTGCCAGCAGCTTGGCGACACTCACTAACTATGGCTACACCTTC
CASSLATLTNYGYTF